Given below is one TCR beta chain in context. The antigen remains unidentified. This sample stems from a study of shared clonotypes between healthy human individuals. Study-wide points: Generally, estimated richness proved larger in naive subsets than it did in memory subsets.

Repertoires were generated with immunoSEQ multiplex PCR, while TCRdb's copy carries only in-frame clones and drops some. The sample carries roughly 2.6 million clones, around nine tenths recorded once. The CDR3 totals 13 residues. Looked up from germline, CDR1 is MNHEY and CDR2 is SVGAGI. Trimming stripped 3 bases from V and 1 base from J, with 6 bases between. The V gene is TRBV6-5, the J gene TRBJ1-1; D ambiguous. The sequenced material came from naive CD4+ T cells sorted from blood. The sample's subset: CD45RA+ positively selected. The sequence came from a man aged 18 to 29 in good health. The CDR3 spells CASSYFRNTEAFF. CDR3 nucleotide sequence: TGTGCCAGCAGTTATTTCAGGAACACTGAAGCTTTCTTT.